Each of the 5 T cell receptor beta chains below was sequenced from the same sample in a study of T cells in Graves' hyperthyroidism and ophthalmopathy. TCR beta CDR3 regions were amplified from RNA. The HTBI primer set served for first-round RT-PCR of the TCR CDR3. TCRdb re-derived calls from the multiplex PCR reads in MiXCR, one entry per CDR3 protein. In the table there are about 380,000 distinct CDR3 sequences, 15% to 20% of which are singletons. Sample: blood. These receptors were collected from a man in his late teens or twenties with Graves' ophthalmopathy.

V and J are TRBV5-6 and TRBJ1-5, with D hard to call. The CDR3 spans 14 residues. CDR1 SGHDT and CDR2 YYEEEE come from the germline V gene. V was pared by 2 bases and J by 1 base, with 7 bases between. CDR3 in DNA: TGTGCCAGCAGCTTCCAGACAAGCAATCAGCCCCAGCATTTT. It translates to CASSFQTSNQPQHF.

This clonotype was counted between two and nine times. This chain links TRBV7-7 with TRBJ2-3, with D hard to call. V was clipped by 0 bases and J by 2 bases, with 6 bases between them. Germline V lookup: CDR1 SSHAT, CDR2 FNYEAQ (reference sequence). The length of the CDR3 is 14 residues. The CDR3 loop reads CASSLAVNTDTQYF. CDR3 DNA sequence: TGTGCCAGCAGCTTAGCAGTCAACACAGATACGCAGTATTTT. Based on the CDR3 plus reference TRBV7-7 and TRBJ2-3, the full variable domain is GAGVSQSPRYKVTKRGQDVTLRCDPISSHATLYWYQQALGQGPEFLTYFNYEAQPDKSGLPSDRFSAERPEGSISTLTIQRTEQRDSAMYRCASSLAVNTDTQYFGPGTRLTVL.

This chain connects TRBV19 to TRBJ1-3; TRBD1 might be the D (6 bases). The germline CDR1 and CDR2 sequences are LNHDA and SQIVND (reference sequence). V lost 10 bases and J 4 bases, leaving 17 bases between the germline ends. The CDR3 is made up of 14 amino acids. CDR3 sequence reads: CATRGQSWGNTIYF. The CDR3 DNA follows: TGTGCCACCCGCGGACAGTCTTGGGGAAACACCATATATTTT.

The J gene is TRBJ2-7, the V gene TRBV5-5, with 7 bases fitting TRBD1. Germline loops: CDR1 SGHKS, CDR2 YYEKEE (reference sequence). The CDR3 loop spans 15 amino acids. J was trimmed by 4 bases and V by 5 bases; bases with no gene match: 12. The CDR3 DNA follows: TGTGCCAGCAGTGAAAGGCCGGGACAGAATTACGAGCAGTACTTC. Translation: CASSERPGQNYEQYF.

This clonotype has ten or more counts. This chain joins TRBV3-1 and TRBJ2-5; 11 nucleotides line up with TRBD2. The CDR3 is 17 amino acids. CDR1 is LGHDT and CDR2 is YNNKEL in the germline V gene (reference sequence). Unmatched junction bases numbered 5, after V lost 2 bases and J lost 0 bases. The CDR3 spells CASSQSLAGGHQETQYF. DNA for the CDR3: TGTGCCAGCAGCCAATCCCTAGCGGGGGGCCACCAAGAGACCCAGTACTTC.